The 9 T cell receptor beta chains reported below all come from one sample, sequenced in a study of PD-L1 blockade in urothelial cancer. The time point was: pretreatment peripheral blood. Some clones are missing from TCRdb's copy, which holds only in-frame ones; the method was immunoSEQ multiplex PCR. Of around 92,000 clones in the sample, roughly nine tenths were seen once. The specimen was PBMCs, collected around atezolizumab (anti-PD-L1) treatment. The source is a woman aged 80 or older with urothelial cancer.

This chain connects TRBV28 to TRBJ2-7, with 7 bases that match TRBD2. V gave up 3 bases and J gave up 2 bases; unmatched junction bases: 4. CDR3 length equals 14 residues. Looked up from germline, CDR1 is MDHEN and CDR2 is SYDVKM. The CDR3 sequence is CASSFGTTAYEQYF. The CDR3 DNA reads as TGTGCCAGCAGTTTTGGGACTACCGCCTACGAGCAGTACTTC.

The chain recombines TRBV7-8 with TRBJ1-2; TRBD1 is a possible D gene (6 bases). CDR1 is SGHVS and CDR2 is FQNEAQ in the germline V gene. Trimming removed 3 bases from V and 7 bases from J, with 21 bases in between. CDR3 size: 16 residues. CDR3 sequence reads: CASSFSGGRGISGYTF. The DNA for the CDR3 is TGTGCCAGCAGCTTCAGCGGGGGGAGGGGGATTAGTGGCTACACCTTC.

V usage is TRBV2 and J usage is TRBJ2-7, with TRBD2 matching 11 bases. This CDR3 has 15 amino acids. CDR1 is SNHLY and CDR2 is FYNNEI in the germline V gene. Trimming cost V 7 bases and J 3 bases; bases outside gene matches: 8. CDR3 amino acids: CASKTSGRFIYEQYF. CDR3 sequence (DNA): TGTGCCAGCAAAACTAGCGGGAGATTTATCTACGAGCAGTACTTC.

The chain links TRBV5-6 to TRBJ2-2; weak D call: TRBD1 (6 bases). Trimming left V 5 bases short and J 4 bases short, with 15 bases between. The CDR3 loop spans 15 amino acids. The germline CDR1 and CDR2 sequences are SGHDT and YYEEEE. The CDR3 reads CASRTTGLGTGELFF. The CDR3, as DNA: TGTGCCAGCAGGACCACAGGGTTGGGCACCGGGGAGCTGTTTTTT.

The chain uses TRBV11-3 and TRBJ2-3; 11 positions match TRBD1. V was clipped by 5 bases and J by 1 base; unmatched bases: 5. CDR3 length: 16 amino acids. The germline CDR1 and CDR2 sequences are SGHNT and YENEEA. The CDR3 protein is CASSPGQGARTDTQYF. DNA for the CDR3: TGTGCCAGCAGCCCCGGACAGGGGGCCCGCACAGATACGCAGTATTTT.

J is TRBJ2-7 and V is TRBV30; D gene unclear. The V and J ends lost 2 bases and 0 bases respectively, with 17 bases between them. Germline lookup yields CDR1 GTSNPN and CDR2 SVGIG (reference sequence). The CDR3 spans 16 residues. The CDR3 DNA reads TGTGCCTGGAGTCGGCTTCAGGCACCTTTCTCCTACGAGCAGTACTTC. It encodes CAWSRLQAPFSYEQYF.

The chain uses TRBV5-4 and TRBJ1-2; D is unclear. CDR1 and CDR2 from the germline V gene are SGHNT and YYREEE (reference sequence). Trimming cost V 4 bases and J 2 bases, with 12 bases left between them. The CDR3 loop spans 14 amino acids. CDR3 region: CASSRETANYGYTF. CDR3 sequence (DNA): TGTGCCAGCAGCAGAGAAACAGCAAACTATGGCTACACCTTC.

The chain uses TRBV9 and TRBJ2-7; D perhaps matches TRBD2 (5 bases). The CDR3 sequence is 15 residues long. Trimming took off 4 bases at V and 7 bases at J, with 21 bases between the two ends. From germline, CDR1 is SGDLS and CDR2 YYNGEE. The CDR3 bases are TGTGCCAGCAGCCCCCTTGAGGGCCCGGTCGGGGAGCAGTACTTC. It yields the protein CASSPLEGPVGEQYF.

The rearrangement uses TRBV7-3 and TRBJ2-1; tentative D call: TRBD1 (7 bases). From germline, CDR1 is SGHTA and CDR2 FQGTGA. Trimming left V 5 bases short and J 2 bases short, with 13 bases between. The CDR3 consists of 15 residues. The CDR3 DNA sequence: TGTGCCAGCAGCACCCAGGGGGGTCCCTACAATGAGCAGTTCTTC. This gives the protein CASSTQGGPYNEQFF.